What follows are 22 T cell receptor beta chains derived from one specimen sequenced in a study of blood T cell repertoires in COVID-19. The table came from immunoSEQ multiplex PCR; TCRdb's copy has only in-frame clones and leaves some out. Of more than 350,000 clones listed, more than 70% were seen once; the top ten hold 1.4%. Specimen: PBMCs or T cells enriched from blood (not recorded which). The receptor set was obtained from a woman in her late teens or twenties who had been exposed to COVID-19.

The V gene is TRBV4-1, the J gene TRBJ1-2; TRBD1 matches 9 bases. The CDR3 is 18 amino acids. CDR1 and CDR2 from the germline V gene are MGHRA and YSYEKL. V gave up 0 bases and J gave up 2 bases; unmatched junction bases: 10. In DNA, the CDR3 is TGCGCCAGCAGCCAAGAGGCCCACCCGGGACAGGGAAACTATGGCTACACCTTC. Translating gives CASSQEAHPGQGNYGYTF.

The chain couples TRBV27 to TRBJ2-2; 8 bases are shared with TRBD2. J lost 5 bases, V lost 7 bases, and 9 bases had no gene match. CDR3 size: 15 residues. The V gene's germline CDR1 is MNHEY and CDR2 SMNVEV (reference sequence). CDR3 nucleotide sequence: TGTGCCAGCACCTCCGGGACTAGTGTAACCGGGGAGCTGTTTTTT. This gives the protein CASTSGTSVTGELFF.

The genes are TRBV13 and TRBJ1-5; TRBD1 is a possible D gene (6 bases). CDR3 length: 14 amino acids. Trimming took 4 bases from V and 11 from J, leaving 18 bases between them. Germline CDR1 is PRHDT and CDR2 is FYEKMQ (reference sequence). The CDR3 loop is CASSSSRGAMAQHF. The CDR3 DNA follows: TGTGCCAGCAGCTCCAGTCGGGGGGCAATGGCCCAGCATTTT.

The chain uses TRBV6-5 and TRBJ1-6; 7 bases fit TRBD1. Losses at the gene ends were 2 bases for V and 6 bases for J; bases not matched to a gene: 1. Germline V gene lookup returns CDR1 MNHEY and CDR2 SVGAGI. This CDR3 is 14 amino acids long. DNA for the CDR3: TGTGCCAGCAGTTACAGGGGGCTTAATTCACCCCTCCACTTT. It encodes CASSYRGLNSPLHF.

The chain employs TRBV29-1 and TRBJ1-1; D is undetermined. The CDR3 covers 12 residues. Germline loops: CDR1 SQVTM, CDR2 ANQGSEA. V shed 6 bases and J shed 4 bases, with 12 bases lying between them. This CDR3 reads CSVWTEGTEAFF. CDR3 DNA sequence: TGCAGCGTCTGGACGGAGGGCACTGAAGCTTTCTTT.

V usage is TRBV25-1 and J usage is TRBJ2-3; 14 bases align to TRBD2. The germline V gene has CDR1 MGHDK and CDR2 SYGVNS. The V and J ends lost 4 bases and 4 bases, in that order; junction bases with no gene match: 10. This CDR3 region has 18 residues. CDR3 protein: CASSGRLAGGPDPDTQYF. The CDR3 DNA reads TGTGCCAGCAGTGGTAGACTAGCGGGAGGGCCGGATCCAGATACGCAGTATTTT.

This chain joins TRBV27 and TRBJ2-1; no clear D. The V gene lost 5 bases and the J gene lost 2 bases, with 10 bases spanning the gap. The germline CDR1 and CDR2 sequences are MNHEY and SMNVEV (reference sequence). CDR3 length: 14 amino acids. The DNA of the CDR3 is TGTGCCAGCAGTCTCGAGGTACCCTACAATGAGCAGTTCTTC. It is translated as CASSLEVPYNEQFF.

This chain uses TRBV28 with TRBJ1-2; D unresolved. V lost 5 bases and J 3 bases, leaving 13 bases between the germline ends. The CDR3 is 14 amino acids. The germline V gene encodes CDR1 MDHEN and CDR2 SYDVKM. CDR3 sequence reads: CASSLRPGYYGYTF. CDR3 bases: TGTGCCAGCAGTCTCCGCCCTGGCTACTATGGCTACACCTTC.

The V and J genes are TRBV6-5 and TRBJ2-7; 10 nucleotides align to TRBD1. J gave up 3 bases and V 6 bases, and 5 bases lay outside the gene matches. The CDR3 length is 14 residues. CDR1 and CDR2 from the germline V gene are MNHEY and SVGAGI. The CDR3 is CASRSGTGDYEQYF. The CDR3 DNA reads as TGTGCCAGCAGATCCGGGACAGGGGACTACGAGCAGTACTTC.

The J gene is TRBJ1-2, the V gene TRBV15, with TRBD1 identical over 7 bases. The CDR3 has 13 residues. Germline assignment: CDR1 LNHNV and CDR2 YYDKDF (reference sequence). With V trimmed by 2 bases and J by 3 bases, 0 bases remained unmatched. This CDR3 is CATSRQGDYGYTF. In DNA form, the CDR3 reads TGTGCCACCAGCAGACAGGGGGACTATGGCTACACCTTC.

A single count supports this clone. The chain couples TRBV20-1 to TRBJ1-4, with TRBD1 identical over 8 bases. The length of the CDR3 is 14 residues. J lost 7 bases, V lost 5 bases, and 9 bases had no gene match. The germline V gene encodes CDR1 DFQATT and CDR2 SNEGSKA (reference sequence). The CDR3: CSARDRGWSEKLFF. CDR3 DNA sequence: TGCAGTGCTCGTGACAGGGGATGGAGTGAAAAACTGTTTTTT.

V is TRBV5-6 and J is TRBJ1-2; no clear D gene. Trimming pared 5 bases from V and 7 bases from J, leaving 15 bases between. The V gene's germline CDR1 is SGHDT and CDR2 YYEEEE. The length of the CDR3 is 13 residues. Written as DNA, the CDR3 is TGTGCCAGCAGAAGGAGGGCGGGCGCTGGCTACACCTTC. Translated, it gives CASRRRAGAGYTF.

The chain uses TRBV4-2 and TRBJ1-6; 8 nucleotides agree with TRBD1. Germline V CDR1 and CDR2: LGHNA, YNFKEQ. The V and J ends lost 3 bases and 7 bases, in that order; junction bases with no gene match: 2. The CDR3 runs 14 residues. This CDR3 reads CASSQDRDNSPLHF. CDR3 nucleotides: TGTGCCAGCAGCCAGGACAGGGACAATTCACCCCTCCACTTT.

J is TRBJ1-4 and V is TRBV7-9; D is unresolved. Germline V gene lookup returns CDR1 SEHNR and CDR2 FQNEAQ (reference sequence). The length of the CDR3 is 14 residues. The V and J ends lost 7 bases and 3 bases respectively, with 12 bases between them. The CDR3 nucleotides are TGTGCCAGCACTTTGTACAGTGCTAATGAAAAACTGTTTTTT. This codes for CASTLYSANEKLFF.

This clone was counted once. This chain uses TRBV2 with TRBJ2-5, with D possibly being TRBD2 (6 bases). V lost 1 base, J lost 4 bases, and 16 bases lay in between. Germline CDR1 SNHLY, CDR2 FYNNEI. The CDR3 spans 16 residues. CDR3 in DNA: TGTGCCAGCAGTGAAGTGATGGCGGGGTTCCTAGAGACCCAGTACTTC. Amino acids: CASSEVMAGFLETQYF. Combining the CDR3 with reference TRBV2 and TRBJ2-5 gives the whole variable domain EPEVTQTPSHQVTQMGQEVILRCVPISNHLYFYWYRQILGQKVEFLVSFYNNEISEKSEIFDDQFSVERPDGSNFTLKIRSTKLEDSAMYFCASSEVMAGFLETQYFGPGTRLLVL.

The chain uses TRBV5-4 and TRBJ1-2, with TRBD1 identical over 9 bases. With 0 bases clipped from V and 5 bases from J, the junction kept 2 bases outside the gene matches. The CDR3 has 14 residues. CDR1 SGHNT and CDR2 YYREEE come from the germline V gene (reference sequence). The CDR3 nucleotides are TGTGCCAGCAGCTTGGGGACAGGGGTATATGGCTACACCTTC. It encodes CASSLGTGVYGYTF.

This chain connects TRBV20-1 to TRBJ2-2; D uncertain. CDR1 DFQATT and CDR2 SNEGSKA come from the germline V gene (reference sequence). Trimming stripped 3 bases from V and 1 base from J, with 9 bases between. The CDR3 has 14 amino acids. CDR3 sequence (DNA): TGCAGTGCTAGTCTTAACAAGAACACCGGGGAGCTGTTTTTT. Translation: CSASLNKNTGELFF.

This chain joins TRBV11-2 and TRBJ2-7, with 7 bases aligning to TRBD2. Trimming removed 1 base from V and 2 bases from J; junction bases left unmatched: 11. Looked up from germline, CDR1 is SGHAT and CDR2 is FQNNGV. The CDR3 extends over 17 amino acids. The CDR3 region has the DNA TGTGCCAGCAGCTTAGCGGGTGGAGCGGGGTCCCCCTACGAGCAGTACTTC. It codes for CASSLAGGAGSPYEQYF.

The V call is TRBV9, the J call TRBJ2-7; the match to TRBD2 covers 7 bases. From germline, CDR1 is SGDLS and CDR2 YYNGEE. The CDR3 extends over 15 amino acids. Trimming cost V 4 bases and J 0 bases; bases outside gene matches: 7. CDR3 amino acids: CASSYGSSGSYEQYF. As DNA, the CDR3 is TGTGCCAGCAGCTATGGGTCTAGCGGCTCCTACGAGCAGTACTTC.

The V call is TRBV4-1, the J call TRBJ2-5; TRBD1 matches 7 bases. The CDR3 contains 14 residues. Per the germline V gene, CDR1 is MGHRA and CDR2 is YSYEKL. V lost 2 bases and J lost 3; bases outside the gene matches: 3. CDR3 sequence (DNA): TGCGCCAGCAGCCAACAAGACAGGGAAGAGACCCAGTACTTC. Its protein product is CASSQQDREETQYF.

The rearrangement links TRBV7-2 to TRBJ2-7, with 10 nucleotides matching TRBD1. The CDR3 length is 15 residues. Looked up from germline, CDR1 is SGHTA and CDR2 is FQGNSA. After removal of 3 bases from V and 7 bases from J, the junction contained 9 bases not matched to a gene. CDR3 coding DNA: TGTGCCAGCAGCTTCGGGACAGGGGATTTATATGAGCAGTACTTC. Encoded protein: CASSFGTGDLYEQYF.

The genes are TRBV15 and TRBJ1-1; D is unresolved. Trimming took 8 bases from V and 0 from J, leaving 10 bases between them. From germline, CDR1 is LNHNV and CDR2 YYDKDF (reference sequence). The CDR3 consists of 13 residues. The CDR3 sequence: CATREGLNTEAFF. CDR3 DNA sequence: TGTGCCACCCGAGAGGGCCTGAACACTGAAGCTTTCTTT.